The source of this TCR beta chain is a study of T cell clusters in autoimmune cytopenias (dated by TCRdb to between 2018 and 2021). At the level of the whole study: Per sample, TRB sequencing gave a median depth of approximately 52,000 reads and a median of about 2,500 distinct TRB clonotypes. The study was designed to test whether a disease-specific immune repertoire signature usable as a blood-based biomarker is carried by autoimmune cytopenia patients. Peripheral blood TRB and IGH repertoires were sequenced in autoimmune cytopenia patients at active disease and during treatment follow-up, alongside healthy, CLL and autoimmune hepatitis controls.

On this clonotype itself: Its antigen target is currently unknown.

Per sample, about 230 ng of peripheral blood genomic DNA, some 40,000 genome equivalents, was used for TRB amplification. The full study reports these points: The cluster-lack signature was not seen for secondary cytopenia versus CLL, apparently masked by the dominant lymphoma-associated repertoire. TRB repertoire shifts, with less even repertoires in secondary cytopenia and CLL, mostly reflected lymphoma bias rather than autoimmunity. Compared with active autoimmune hepatitis patients, healthy donors had almost three times as many exclusive TRB clusters, a finding consistent with an autoimmunity-wide signature. The GLIPH analysis suggested a lack of physiological T cell clusters in primary autoimmune cytopenia patients, since a few dozen clusters were exclusive to healthy donors whereas over 15 were exclusive to patients. The T cell clusters were defined only in silico, and the functional role of the clusters still needed to be validated experimentally.

CDR1 SEHNR and CDR2 FQNEAQ are derived from the germline V gene (reference sequence). The CDR3 numbers 13 residues from cysteine through phenylalanine. No DNA sequence is on record. Multiplex PCR with a touch-down protocol amplified TRB rearrangements, with the TRB-A and TRB-B primer pools combined in a single tube. Two consecutive PCR reactions with Phusion HS II polymerase added Illumina adapters and sample indices to the amplicons. The amplicons were purified from gel with the NucleoSpin Gel and PCR Clean-up kit, after which the amplicons were quantified by Qubit and checked for quality on an Agilent 2100 Bioanalyzer. Sequencing of the libraries was done on an Illumina MiSeq with paired-end, single-indexed, 600-cycle runs. On the authors' methods: Alignment and assembly of TRB reads were performed with MiXCR version 2.1.12 and the default MiXCR reference library. A clone was defined by each unique CDR3 nucleotide sequence, and analysis was restricted to productive sequences with at least two reads. Alpha-parameterized diversity profiles (alpha 0 to 5), including the Shannon (alpha 1) and Simpson (alpha 2) indices, were computed with an R script to assess repertoire diversity. The tcR package was used to compute combinatorial TRB VJ usage, and cohorts were compared on this usage by principal component analysis with ade4. Using GLIPH, TCRbeta CDR3s were clustered on pairs of cohorts matched for age and read depth, and a Wilcoxon test was used to compare cluster frequencies. Each CDR3 protein sequence appears as one entry after TCRdb reprocessed the reads, and no DNA is included. These V and J calls derive from TCRdb rather than the authors' analysis. This sample's table contains approximately 6,600 distinct CDR3 sequences. Under 6.5% of the sample comes from the top ten.

In this chain, TRBV7-9 is recombined with TRBJ2-3. Sequencing used peripheral blood. This sequence originates from a human donor with an autoimmune cytopenia or autoimmune hepatitis (not recorded which). CDR3 reads: CASSLVAENTQYF.